This T cell receptor (beta chain) was sequenced in a study of T cell responses to AZD1222 COVID-19 vaccine. Study findings and constraints: Mostly white British, mostly female donors; authors suggested clonal diversity may be underestimated. Repertoire collection took place solely once the T cell response had peaked.

Sequencing was performed with immunoSEQ multiplex PCR; in TCRdb, only in-frame clones are kept and a portion is missing. The sample includes roughly 140,000 clones, 80% to 95% of them seen just once. Regarding this clone: The antigen remains unidentified.

The length of the CDR3 is 15 residues. The germline V and J ends were trimmed by 3 bases and 4 bases, with 15 bases remaining between them. From germline, CDR1 is SGHTA and CDR2 FQGNSA. The specimen was peripheral blood, collected on day 0 of MenACWY control vaccination. V is TRBV7-2 and J is TRBJ1-2; D is perhaps TRBD1 (5 bases). This clonotype was obtained from an adult in good health. In DNA form, the CDR3 reads TGTGCCAGCAGCTTCCTAGGGACCAGAGCCTATGGCTACACCTTC. Translated, it gives CASSFLGTRAYGYTF. Full variable domain (outside the CDR3, taken from reference TRBV7-2 and TRBJ1-2): GAGVSQSPSNKVTEKGKDVELRCDPISGHTALYWYRQSLGQGLEFLIYFQGNSAPDKSGLPSDRFSAERTGGSVSTLTIQRTQQEDSAVYLCASSFLGTRAYGYTFGSGTRLTVV.